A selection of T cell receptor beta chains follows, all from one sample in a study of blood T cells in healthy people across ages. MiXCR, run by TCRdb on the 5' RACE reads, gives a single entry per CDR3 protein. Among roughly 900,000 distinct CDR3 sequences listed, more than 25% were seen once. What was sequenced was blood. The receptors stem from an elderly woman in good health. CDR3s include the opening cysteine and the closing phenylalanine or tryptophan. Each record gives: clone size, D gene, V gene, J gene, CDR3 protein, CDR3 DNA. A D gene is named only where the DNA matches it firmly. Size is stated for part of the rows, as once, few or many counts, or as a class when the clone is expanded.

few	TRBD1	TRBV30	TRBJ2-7	CAWVTGTGEYEQYF	TGTGCCTGGGTGACCGGGACAGGGGAATACGAGCAGTACTTC
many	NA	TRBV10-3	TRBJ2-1	CAIKRGGDEQFF	TGTGCCATCAAAAGGGGGGGAGATGAGCAGTTCTTC
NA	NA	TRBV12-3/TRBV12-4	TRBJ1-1	CASSFRRGAEAFF	TGTGCCAGCAGCTTCCGACGAGGGGCTGAAGCTTTCTTT
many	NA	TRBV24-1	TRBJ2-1	CATSDLGGNEQFF	TGTGCCACCAGTGATTTGGGGGGCAATGAGCAGTTCTTC
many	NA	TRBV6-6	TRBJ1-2	CASREGYYGYTF	TGTGCCAGCAGGGAGGGCTACTATGGCTACACCTTC
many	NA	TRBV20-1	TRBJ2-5	CSAIPAGPQETQYF	TGCAGCGCCATACCGGCGGGCCCCCAAGAGACCCAGTACTTC
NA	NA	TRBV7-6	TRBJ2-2	CASSRTSWGGSPGELFF	TGTGCCAGCAGTCGCACGTCCTGGGGCGGCTCTCCCGGGGAGCTGTTTTTT
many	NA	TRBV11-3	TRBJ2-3	CASSRRQDHGDTQYF	TGTGCCAGCAGCCGACGACAGGACCATGGGGATACGCAGTATTTT
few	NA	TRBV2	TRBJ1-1	CASRGEVEAFF	TGTGCCAGCAGGGGGGAAGTTGAAGCTTTCTTT
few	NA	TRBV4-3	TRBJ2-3	CASSPYYVVHTDTQYF	TGCGCCAGCAGCCCCTACTATGTAGTACATACAGATACGCAGTATTTT
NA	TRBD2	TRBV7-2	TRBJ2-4	CASSLPGTSGGSNIQYF	TGTGCCAGCAGCTTACCAGGGACTAGCGGGGGTTCCAACATTCAGTACTTC
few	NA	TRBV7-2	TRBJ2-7	CAGSLGLYEQYF	TGTGCCGGCAGCTTAGGTCTCTACGAGCAGTACTTC
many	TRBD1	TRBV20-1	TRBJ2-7	CSASKRDRAYEQYF	TGCAGTGCTTCAAAGAGGGACAGGGCCTACGAGCAGTACTTC